The sequence of this TCR beta chain was determined in a study of blood T cell repertoires in COVID-19. Germline-derived CDR1 and CDR2 are SGHTA and FQGTGA. The CDR3 length is 15 residues. The ends were cut back, 2 bases at V and 1 base at J, with 12 bases in the middle. Libraries were prepared by immunoSEQ multiplex PCR; TCRdb keeps only in-frame clonotypes and omits some of them. This table holds roughly 120,000 clones, more than 75% found once. This clone was seen once. This same CDR3 is encoded by further DNA sequences in the sample. This receptor was taken from a woman in her 70s with acute or convalescent COVID-19. Sequences were obtained from peripheral blood. This sequence joins TRBV7-3 and TRBJ2-7; possibly TRBD1 for D (6 bases). The CDR3 loop reads CASSLSGRGSYEQYF. The CDR3 bases are TGTGCCAGCAGCTTATCTGGCAGGGGATCCTACGAGCAGTACTTC.